The following is a TCR beta chain sequence with its context. TCRdb redid the calling of the RT-PCR reads with MiXCR, one entry per CDR3 protein. The repertoire consists of around 700,000 distinct CDR3 sequences, with over 12% occurring once and the leading ten covering just over 3.5%. V shed 3 bases, J shed 1 base, and the junction held 4 bases outside the gene matches. The germline V gene encodes CDR1 KGHDR and CDR2 SFDVKD. This CDR3 has 16 amino acids. The sequencing input was memory CD4+ T cells from blood. The source is a female donor in good health, serving as a healthy control. The genes are TRBV24-1 and TRBJ2-3, with TRBD1 identical over 9 bases. Here the CDR3 DNA reads TGTGCCACCAGTGATCTACAGGGGGCCGGCACAGATACGCAGTATTTT. Its translation is CATSDLQGAGTDTQYF.